This T cell receptor beta chain was captured in a study of T cells after yellow fever vaccination. This clonotype was counted once. TCRdb re-derived calls from the 5' RACE reads in MiXCR, one entry per CDR3 protein. The data contain around 68,000 distinct CDR3 sequences, more than 5.5% of them seen just once; the ten biggest clones take up about 27%. V lost 4 bases, J lost 1 base, and 6 bases stayed unmatched. This CDR3 region has 15 residues. Germline CDR1 SGHRS, CDR2 YFSETQ. The chain couples TRBV5-1 to TRBJ1-1; 8 bases are shared with TRBD1. The receptor's source is a man aged 18 to 29 who received the YFV17D yellow fever vaccine. This specimen was CD8+ T cells sorted from PBMCs, taken about 10 days after the first yellow fever vaccination. The CDR3 spells CASSRPDRGNTEAFF. Here the CDR3 DNA reads TGCGCCAGCAGCCGGCCCGACAGGGGGAACACTGAAGCTTTCTTT.